This T cell receptor (beta chain) was recorded in a study of cytomegalovirus exposure and HLA in healthy donors. General study findings and limits: For most TCR sequences rarity was the rule, although some public TCRs occurred in many donors. The Asian-associated ancestry cluster reportedly had fewer N-insertions than the approximately 700-donor mean in a later analysis.

The junction had 8 bases not matched to a gene; V was cut back by 7 bases and J by 7 bases. The CDR3 sequence is 12 residues long. Germline CDR1 is SQVTM and CDR2 is ANQGSEA. PCR primers comprised 60 Vbeta and 13 Jbeta primers. Libraries were prepared by immunoSEQ multiplex PCR; TCRdb keeps only in-frame clonotypes and omits some of them. The table shows roughly 120,000 clones, with approximately 84% occurring only once. The sample holds a few counts of this clone. Its antigen is still unknown. Other DNA sequences of this sample code for an identical CDR3. The receptor was derived from a man between 40 and 49 years old in good health and CMV-seronegative. This chain links TRBV29-1 with TRBJ2-7; 9 bases are shared with TRBD1. Sequenced sample: PBMCs. CDR3 sequence reads: CSAGQGRGEQYF. CDR3 sequence (DNA): TGCAGCGCGGGACAGGGAAGGGGGGAGCAGTACTTC.